The 7 T cell receptor beta chains given below trace back to one sample, sequenced in a study of blood T cell repertoires in COVID-19. The method was immunoSEQ multiplex PCR; TCRdb's version includes in-frame clones alone and lacks a portion of them. The sample shows hundreds of thousands of clones, around 86% of them seen only once. The sample comprised peripheral blood. Receptors were obtained from a man aged 60 to 75 who had recovered from COVID-19.

This clone was detected only once. The rearrangement uses TRBV18 and TRBJ1-5, with 8 bases lining up with TRBD1. The CDR3 totals 14 residues. From germline, CDR1 is KGHSH and CDR2 LQKENI. After removal of 6 bases from V and 3 bases from J, the junction contained 4 bases not matched to a gene. This chain's CDR3 is CASSDRAANQPQHF. The CDR3, as DNA: TGTGCCAGCTCGGACAGGGCGGCCAATCAGCCCCAGCATTTT.

The J gene is TRBJ2-3, the V gene TRBV19; D ambiguous. Trimming took 8 bases from V and 1 from J, leaving 16 bases between them. Germline V gives CDR1 LNHDA, CDR2 SQIVND (reference sequence). The CDR3 has 15 residues. Written as DNA, the CDR3 is TGTGCCAGTCGGTTGCAGGTGGTTGGCACAGATACGCAGTATTTT. Translated: CASRLQVVGTDTQYF.

The genes are TRBV28 and TRBJ2-1; the match to TRBD2 covers 11 bases. There are 13 residues in the CDR3. Germline CDR1 and CDR2: MDHEN and SYDVKM. The J segment lost 10 bases and the V segment lost 6 bases, leaving 5 bases of the junction unmatched. CDR3 sequence (DNA): TGTGCCAGCAGGCTAGCGGGAGGTAGAGAGCAGTTCTTC. It yields the protein CASRLAGGREQFF.

V usage is TRBV3-1 (or the pseudogene TRBV3-2) and J usage is TRBJ2-2, with 7 bases matching TRBD1. This CDR3 has 13 residues. Germline V gene lookup returns CDR1 LGHDT and CDR2 YNNKEL (reference sequence). The ends lost 4 bases at V and 6 bases at J; junction bases unmatched: 2. This CDR3 is CASSRQGAGELFF. The CDR3, as DNA: TGTGCCAGCAGCCGACAGGGCGCCGGGGAGCTGTTTTTT.

This chain joins TRBV7-2 and TRBJ2-1; 10 bases match TRBD2. The CDR3 is made up of 14 amino acids. V gave up 6 bases and J gave up 3 bases; unmatched junction bases: 2. CDR1 is SGHTA and CDR2 is FQGNSA in the germline V gene. This CDR3 is CASRSGGVYNEQFF. CDR3 sequence (DNA): TGTGCCAGCAGAAGCGGGGGGGTCTACAATGAGCAGTTCTTC. The full variable domain, rest sourced from reference TRBV7-2 and TRBJ2-1, is GAGVSQSPSNKVTEKGKDVELRCDPISGHTALYWYRQSLGQGLEFLIYFQGNSAPDKSGLPSDRFSAERTGGSVSTLTIQRTQQEDSAVYLCASRSGGVYNEQFFGPGTRLTVL.

The chain carries TRBV5-6 and TRBJ2-4, with 15 bases fitting TRBD2. The CDR3 length is 18 residues. The V and J ends lost 3 bases and 2 bases, in that order; junction bases with no gene match: 6. Germline CDR1 and CDR2: SGHDT and YYEEEE. CDR3: CASSYRTSGGAPKNIQYF. The CDR3 coding sequence is TGTGCCAGCAGCTACCGGACTAGCGGGGGGGCCCCCAAAAACATTCAGTACTTC.

The rearrangement uses TRBV5-1 and TRBJ2-5, with 7 bases identical to TRBD1. The CDR3 is 18 amino acids. CDR1 and CDR2 (germline): SGHRS, YFSETQ. V was pared by 0 bases and J by 5 bases, with 16 bases of the junction left unmatched. The CDR3: CASSLGTRPAGGTETQYF. In DNA form, the CDR3 reads TGCGCCAGCAGCTTGGGAACCAGACCGGCAGGGGGTACGGAGACCCAGTACTTC.